This T cell receptor (beta chain) was observed in a study of cytomegalovirus exposure and HLA in healthy donors. 13 Jbeta primers and 60 Vbeta primers were used for the PCR. This table comes from immunoSEQ multiplex PCR, and its TCRdb copy is limited to in-frame clones, with some not included. The sample lists around 160,000 clones, about four fifths occurring once. Notes on the study in general: A later analysis, which compared TCR beta chains of equal frequency, found the HLA-associated ones more clonally expanded.

A note on this clone: The target antigen is unknown.

This CDR3 is built from 13 residues. CDR1 and CDR2 (germline): SNHLY, FYNNEI. With 3 bases removed from V and 4 bases from J, the gap between germline ends came to 9 bases. The chain carries TRBV2 and TRBJ1-2; a possible D gene is TRBD1 (5 bases). Sequences were obtained from PBMCs. The receptor was derived from a man aged 45 to 65 in good health and CMV-seropositive. CDR3 DNA: TGTGCCAGCAGTGATGACAGTCCCTATGGCTACACCTTC. Translated, it gives CASSDDSPYGYTF.